This record covers a single T cell receptor (beta chain). This CDR3 is 14 amino acids long. The trim removed 6 bases at V and 6 bases at J, leaving 3 bases unmatched. Germline CDR1 LNHDA, CDR2 SQIVND (reference sequence). The source of the sample is a study of blood T cell repertoires in COVID-19. Method: immunoSEQ multiplex PCR; TCRdb's copy keeps in-frame clones and lacks some. The sample lists 200,000 to 300,000 clones; about 86% were seen once. Material for sequencing was peripheral blood. This rearrangement joins TRBV19 to TRBJ1-6, with 9 nucleotides matching TRBD1. The receptor was isolated from a man aged 80 or over with acute or convalescent COVID-19. In nucleotides, the CDR3 is TGTGCCAGTAGCCCGGACAGGGGTAATTCACCCCTCCACTTT. Translated: CASSPDRGNSPLHF.